This T cell receptor (beta chain) stems from a study of spatial heterogeneity in lung cancer (dated by TCRdb to about 2019). In terms of the full investigation: More beta-chain than alpha-chain transcripts were consistently detected, likely reflecting higher beta-chain transcript abundance. In the raw uncorrected reads, each unique combination of TCR and UMI appeared more than ten times on average. In non-small cell lung cancer, the study quantitatively compared TCR alpha and beta repertoires across several tumor regions, matched nontumor lung, and blood. Nonsynonymous mutation counts, determined by whole-exome sequencing of tumor tissue, were related to features of the TCR repertoire. At surgery, both alpha and beta chains were TCR-sequenced in 200 to 250 tumor regions, fewer than 65 matched nontumor lung samples and around 50 PBMC samples. Overall study outcomes, separate from this receptor: Additional single-cell paired TCR alpha and beta sequencing was considered necessary to confirm, at a functional level, the hypothesis that regional TCRs recognize regional mutations. Ubiquitous expanded tumor TCRs were detected in blood more often at tumor resection than at routine follow-up.

This clonotype was detected a few times. The antigen it recognizes is unknown. The input lacks base qualities; no much larger clone sits a single base away. The sample's time point label, decoded: sample taken at primary tumor resection. Whole RNA extracted from tumor and nontumor lung tissue, or from cryopreserved PBMC samples, was used for TCR sequencing without cell sorting. Donors were around 71 patients with early-stage, untreated non-small cell lung cancer from the lung TRACERx cohort. Only patients with enough RNA available from two or more tumor regions were chosen for TCR sequencing. Libraries were prepared through 5' RACE. Instrument on record: NextSeq 500. To allow correction of PCR and sequencing errors, the TCR library protocol tagged every TCR cDNA molecule with a unique molecular identifier. Processing in the source paper ran as follows. Decombinator tools were used for TCR identification, UMI-based error correction and CDR3 extraction. TCRs above a frequency of 2 per 1,000, corresponding to the top 1% of the tumor frequency distribution, were defined as expanded. Renyi diversity was calculated using the R vegan package after each repertoire was subsampled 100 times to 5,000 TCRs. CDR3 similarity networks were built from amino acid triplet string-kernel similarity, with CDR3s being connected when pairwise similarity was above 0.82. Starting from the raw public reads, TCRdb applied fastp trimming at Q25, assembled clones with MiXCR and retained in-frame beta chains. Here each entry gathers all rows of one CDR3 protein and keeps the most common genes and DNA. TCRdb's processing, not the authors' own work, is the source of the V and J calls. In this sample the table shows roughly 46,000 distinct CDR3 sequences, about 11% of which occur a single time. 35% to 45% of the sample is in the top ten clones.

This receptor was obtained from a female donor with early-stage non-small cell lung cancer. The material sequenced was PBMCs, taken at surgery.

Here is the DNA: TGTGCCAGCAGCCAAGTATGGGTAACAGATACGCAGTATTTT. This translates into CASSQVWVTDTQYF. The chain joins TRBV3-1 to TRBJ2-3; the D gene assignment is ambiguous. From a lookup of the germline V gene (reference sequence), CDR1 and CDR2 are LGHDT and YNNKEL. The CDR3 holds 14 amino acids from the cysteine to the phenylalanine. The sequence is cut down to CDR3 DNA, 42 bases in frame from base 1. The junction carries 8 bases between V and J, which are trimmed by 1 base and 3 bases respectively.